This entry describes one T cell receptor (beta chain). What it binds is unknown. This sample was taken from a study of cytomegalovirus exposure and HLA in healthy donors. Study results and caveats: Both high specificity and high sensitivity reportedly marked the classifier's diagnosis of cytomegalovirus status. Altogether, 160 or so TCR beta chains were recorded as cytomegalovirus-associated.

The donors were members of the validation cohort, which comprised 120 subjects and was separate from the first cohort of 600 to 850 subjects. CDR1 SNHLY and CDR2 FYNNEI come from the germline V gene. The CDR3 is 15 residues long. The trim removed 10 bases at V and 3 bases at J, leaving 11 bases unmatched. TCRdb keeps only in-frame clones here, not all; method: immunoSEQ multiplex PCR. Of roughly 330,000 clones listed, around 87% are singletons. The TCR was taken from a woman in her twenties or thirties in good health and CMV-seropositive. Sequenced: PBMCs. The rearrangement joins TRBV2 to TRBJ2-3; 9 bases match TRBD2. CDR3 sequence: CATSPRGGATDTQYF. DNA for the CDR3: TGTGCCACCTCCCCCCGCGGGGGGGCAACAGATACGCAGTATTTT. The full variable domain, rest sourced from reference TRBV2 and TRBJ2-3, is EPEVTQTPSHQVTQMGQEVILRCVPISNHLYFYWYRQILGQKVEFLVSFYNNEISEKSEIFDDQFSVERPDGSNFTLKIRSTKLEDSAMYFCATSPRGGATDTQYFGPGTRLTVL.